What follows are 24 T cell receptor beta chains derived from one specimen sequenced in a study of T cell changes during pregnancy in multiple sclerosis. Only in-frame clones appear in the TCRdb table, and some are missing; sequencing was by immunoSEQ multiplex PCR. The data show more than 70,000 clones, around 91% seen once. Specimen: peripheral blood, collected after pregnancy. All receptors come from a female donor in good health, enrolled as a control in a pregnancy study.

This rearrangement joins TRBV9 to TRBJ2-3; 9 positions agree with TRBD2. The J segment lost 2 bases and the V segment lost 3 bases, leaving 7 bases of the junction unmatched. Germline values: CDR1 SGDLS, CDR2 YYNGEE. This CDR3 has 16 amino acids. CDR3 residues: CASSAPGLATTDTQYF. The CDR3, as DNA: TGTGCCAGCAGCGCCCCGGGACTAGCCACCACAGATACGCAGTATTTT.

This chain uses TRBV7-2 with TRBJ1-2; the match to TRBD1 covers 7 bases. With V trimmed by 5 bases and J by 3 bases, 3 bases remained unmatched. The CDR3 covers 13 residues. Germline CDR1 SGHTA, CDR2 FQGNSA. CDR3 residues: CASSQGTDYGYTF. The CDR3 region has the DNA TGTGCCAGCAGCCAAGGGACAGACTATGGCTACACCTTC.

V usage is TRBV6-6 and J usage is TRBJ2-2; D remains ambiguous. The V gene lost 0 bases and the J gene lost 7 bases, with 15 bases spanning the gap. CDR1 is MNHNY, CDR2 SVGAGI, per germline (reference sequence). CDR3 size: 16 residues. Here the CDR3 reads CASSYSIPTGSGELFF. The CDR3 region has the DNA TGTGCCAGCAGTTACTCGATCCCCACCGGTAGCGGGGAGCTGTTTTTT.

The chain joins TRBV27 to TRBJ1-5; 8 bases agree with TRBD1. The CDR3 runs 16 residues. CDR1 MNHEY and CDR2 SMNVEV come from the germline V gene (reference sequence). Trimming cost V 6 bases and J 1 base; bases outside gene matches: 8. Here the CDR3 reads CASSVTGGASNQPQHF. CDR3 bases: TGTGCCAGCAGCGTAACAGGGGGGGCCAGCAATCAGCCCCAGCATTTT.

This chain connects TRBV4-3 to TRBJ1-2, with 8 positions matching TRBD1. V lost 0 bases to trimming and J lost 3 bases; unmatched junction nucleotides: 6. The germline CDR1 and CDR2 sequences are LGHNA and YSLEER. The CDR3 totals 16 residues. The CDR3 is CASSQDQGAVYYGYTF. In DNA form, the CDR3 reads TGCGCCAGCAGCCAAGATCAGGGGGCGGTCTACTATGGCTACACCTTC.

Of note for this clone: Within the sample, other DNA sequences also encode this same CDR3. V gene TRBV5-6 combines with J gene TRBJ1-1, with D maybe TRBD1 (6 bases). The CDR3 length is 15 residues. Germline V gene sequence: CDR1 SGHDT, CDR2 YYEEEE. V dropped 1 base and J dropped 2 bases, with 12 bases sitting between them. Written as DNA, the CDR3 is TGTGCCAGCAGCTTGTCCGGGACACCCAACACTGAAGCTTTCTTT. Translating gives CASSLSGTPNTEAFF.

The rearrangement links TRBV30 to TRBJ2-5; 10 bases align to TRBD1. J was trimmed by 2 bases and V by 0 bases; bases with no gene match: 3. There are 15 residues in the CDR3. CDR1 and CDR2 (germline): GTSNPN, SVGIG (reference sequence). The CDR3 is CAWSVGTGEQETQYF. The CDR3 DNA sequence: TGTGCCTGGAGTGTAGGGACAGGGGAGCAAGAGACCCAGTACTTC. Filled out from reference TRBV30 and TRBJ2-5, the complete variable domain reads SQTIHQWPATLVQPVGSPLSLECTVEGTSNPNLYWYRQAAGRGLQLLFYSVGIGQISSEVPQNLSASRPQDRQFILSSKKLLLSDSGFYLCAWSVGTGEQETQYFGPGTRLLVL.

The chain combines TRBV29-1 with TRBJ2-3; D perhaps matches TRBD2 (6 bases). The V end was cut by 5 bases, the J end by 0 bases, with 12 bases between. There are 14 residues in the CDR3. Germline V gene sequence: CDR1 SQVTM, CDR2 ANQGSEA. This CDR3 reads CSVNGGASTDTQYF. In DNA form, the CDR3 reads TGCAGCGTTAACGGCGGGGCCAGCACAGATACGCAGTATTTT.

The chain joins TRBV7-2 to TRBJ1-5; D may be TRBD1 (5 bases). Per the germline V gene, CDR1 is SGHTA and CDR2 is FQGNSA. The CDR3 spans 14 residues. V was shortened by 2 bases and J by 3 bases, with 8 bases between the two germline ends. The CDR3 is CASSLRGDNQPQHF. As DNA, the CDR3 is TGTGCCAGCAGCTTAAGGGGTGACAATCAGCCCCAGCATTTT.

V gene TRBV2 combines with J gene TRBJ2-2, with TRBD1 identical over 7 bases. The CDR3 is 14 amino acids. J lost 5 bases, V lost 6 bases, and 6 bases had no gene match. Looked up from germline, CDR1 is SNHLY and CDR2 is FYNNEI. The CDR3 nucleotides are TGTGCCAGCAGATCAGGGGGAAGGACCGGGGAGCTGTTTTTT. It translates to CASRSGGRTGELFF.

V and J are TRBV27 and TRBJ1-2; D possibly corresponds to TRBD1 (6 bases). V lost 3 bases, J lost 4 bases, and 12 bases lay in between. Germline CDR1 reads MNHEY; CDR2 reads SMNVEV (reference sequence). The length of the CDR3 is 14 residues. In nucleotides, the CDR3 is TGTGCCAGCAGTTTGAACAGGGTGACCTATGGCTACACCTTC. Residues: CASSLNRVTYGYTF.

This clone was seen a single time. The chain uses TRBV10-3 and TRBJ1-1; possible D gene TRBD1, 5 bases. This CDR3 comprises 12 residues. Deletions cut 2 bases from V and 7 bases from J, with 8 bases between. The germline V gene has CDR1 ENHRY and CDR2 SYGVKD. CDR3 loop: CAISERQFEAFF. CDR3 in DNA: TGTGCCATCAGTGAGCGACAGTTTGAAGCTTTCTTT.

The chain recombines TRBV4-2 with TRBJ1-2, with 8 bases identical to TRBD1. The germline V gene encodes CDR1 LGHNA and CDR2 YNFKEQ. The CDR3 length is 18 residues. The V segment lost 0 bases and the J segment 6 bases; nucleotides outside the gene matches: 15. CDR3 protein: CASSQEIRDITTGDGYTF. The CDR3 coding sequence is TGTGCCAGCAGCCAAGAAATCCGGGATATTACGACAGGGGATGGCTACACCTTC.

This clone was detected a few times. This sequence joins TRBV5-1 and TRBJ1-1; D might be TRBD1 (5 bases). V was trimmed by 4 bases and J by 4 bases, leaving 14 bases between them. The CDR3 has 14 residues. In germline, CDR1 is SGHRS, CDR2 YFSETQ. The CDR3 nucleotides are TGCGCCAGCAGCAAAGGGCAGGGTTTCACTGAAGCTTTCTTT. Residues: CASSKGQGFTEAFF.

The rearrangement uses TRBV7-2 and TRBJ2-2; D might be TRBD2 (6 bases). V gave up 0 bases and J gave up 0 bases, with 14 bases separating them. This CDR3 comprises 18 residues. Germline V gives CDR1 SGHTA, CDR2 FQGNSA. The CDR3 bases are TGTGCCAGCAGCTTAGCCTCGGGCAGGAGGGCGAACACCGGGGAGCTGTTTTTT. Translation: CASSLASGRRANTGELFF.

A word on this clone: The junction departs from germline at one end; a sequencing error may be responsible. The V call is TRBV6-1, the J call TRBJ1-2; TRBD1 aligns across 8 bases. This CDR3 contains 14 residues. From germline, CDR1 is MNHNS and CDR2 SASEGT. The CDR3 here is CASREAGGGYGYTF. DNA for the CDR3: TGTGCCAGCAGAGAAGCAGGGGGCGGCTATGGCTACACCTTC.

The chain joins TRBV5-4 to TRBJ2-7; D is perhaps TRBD1 (6 bases). Germline values: CDR1 SGHNT, CDR2 YYREEE (reference sequence). This CDR3 has 15 amino acids. V was shortened by 0 bases and J by 2 bases, with 12 bases between the two germline ends. The chain's CDR3 is CASSLGAGVPYEQYF. CDR3 sequence (DNA): TGTGCCAGCAGCTTGGGGGCAGGGGTCCCCTACGAGCAGTACTTC.

The chain links TRBV4-3 to TRBJ1-2; TRBD1 matches 8 bases. CDR1 LGHNA and CDR2 YSLEER come from the germline V gene. This CDR3 has 15 amino acids. V lost 2 bases and J lost 4; bases outside the gene matches: 6. The CDR3 loop reads CASSQTGQGTYGYTF. DNA of the CDR3: TGCGCCAGCAGCCAAACAGGACAGGGAACCTATGGCTACACCTTC.

J is TRBJ1-6 and V is TRBV15; TRBD1 aligns across 8 bases. J lost 8 bases, V lost 1 base, and 4 bases had no gene match. This CDR3 comprises 15 residues. Germline values: CDR1 LNHNV, CDR2 YYDKDF (reference sequence). The CDR3 is CATSRAAGGDSPLHF. The DNA of the CDR3 is TGTGCCACCAGCAGAGCGGCAGGGGGCGATTCACCCCTCCACTTT.

The chain recombines TRBV7-9 with TRBJ2-2; D may be TRBD1 (5 bases). Between the trimmed V and J ends, which lost 5 bases and 4 bases, there was a span of 11 bases. The CDR3 is 14 residues long. CDR1 SEHNR and CDR2 FQNEAQ come from the germline V gene (reference sequence). The CDR3 is CASSLTDSTGELFF. The CDR3 DNA sequence: TGTGCCAGCAGCCTGACAGACTCCACCGGGGAGCTGTTTTTT.

V gene TRBV6-5 combines with J gene TRBJ2-1; TRBD2 is a possible D gene (6 bases). The CDR3 is 13 residues long. Germline-derived CDR1 and CDR2 are MNHEY and SVGAGI. The ends were cut back, 5 bases at V and 8 bases at J, with 13 bases in the middle. The CDR3 loop reads CASSPLGGDEQFF. The CDR3 DNA follows: TGTGCCAGCAGTCCACTCGGGGGAGATGAGCAGTTCTTC.

The chain joins TRBV2 to TRBJ1-6, with D unclear. The ends were cut back, 2 bases at V and 7 bases at J, with 12 bases in the middle. The CDR3 loop spans 15 amino acids. Germline loops: CDR1 SNHLY, CDR2 FYNNEI. The chain's CDR3 is CASSENSLGNSPLHF. The DNA for the CDR3 is TGTGCCAGCAGTGAAAACAGCCTGGGCAATTCACCCCTCCACTTT.

This rearrangement joins TRBV7-3 to TRBJ2-5, with TRBD1 matching over 8 bases. The V segment lost 4 bases and the J segment 2 bases; nucleotides outside the gene matches: 0. Germline assignment: CDR1 SGHTA and CDR2 FQGTGA. The CDR3 sequence is 13 residues long. CDR3 nucleotides: TGTGCCAGCAGCTGGGACAGGCAAGAGACCCAGTACTTC. It is translated as CASSWDRQETQYF.

This clone is a singleton in its sample. The chain couples TRBV7-2 to TRBJ1-1, with TRBD1 matching 7 bases. Germline V gives CDR1 SGHTA, CDR2 FQGNSA. There are 15 residues in the CDR3. The J segment lost 9 bases and the V segment lost 5 bases, leaving 15 bases of the junction unmatched. The CDR3 reads CASSPQDRLRDKAFF. For the CDR3, the DNA is TGTGCCAGCAGCCCACAGGACAGGCTTAGGGATAAAGCTTTCTTT. The full variable domain, rest sourced from reference TRBV7-2 and TRBJ1-1, is GAGVSQSPSNKVTEKGKDVELRCDPISGHTALYWYRQSLGQGLEFLIYFQGNSAPDKSGLPSDRFSAERTGGSVSTLTIQRTQQEDSAVYLCASSPQDRLRDKAFFGQGTRLTVV.